This record covers a single TCR beta chain. Its antigen is unidentified. The source of the sample is a study of T-cell reconstitution after alpha-beta-depleted transplantation in children. Study results and limitations: Approximately two months post-transplant, alpha-beta T cells reportedly originated from several hundred expanded graft clones.

Trimming took 6 bases from V and 6 from J, leaving 13 bases between them. CDR3 length: 13 residues. Researchers prepared the TCRbeta library using unique molecular identifiers, the study reports. TCRdb processed the PCR reads anew with MiXCR; each CDR3 protein has one entry. The sample has some 310,000 distinct CDR3 sequences, around 20% seen once. Sequencing used PBMCs, mostly from graft donor cells, obtained 180 days after TCRalphabeta/CD19-depleted stem cell transplant. The genes are TRBV12-3 or TRBV12-4 and TRBJ2-3, with D perhaps assigned TRBD1 or TRBD2 (5 bases each). This receptor was identified in a male patient younger than 18 who had a stem cell transplant for acute lymphoblastic leukemia, so the T cells may come from the graft donor. The CDR3 nucleotides read TGTGCCAGCAGCCGGGACCTCCGGGATACGCAGTATTTT. This sequence encodes CASSRDLRDTQYF.